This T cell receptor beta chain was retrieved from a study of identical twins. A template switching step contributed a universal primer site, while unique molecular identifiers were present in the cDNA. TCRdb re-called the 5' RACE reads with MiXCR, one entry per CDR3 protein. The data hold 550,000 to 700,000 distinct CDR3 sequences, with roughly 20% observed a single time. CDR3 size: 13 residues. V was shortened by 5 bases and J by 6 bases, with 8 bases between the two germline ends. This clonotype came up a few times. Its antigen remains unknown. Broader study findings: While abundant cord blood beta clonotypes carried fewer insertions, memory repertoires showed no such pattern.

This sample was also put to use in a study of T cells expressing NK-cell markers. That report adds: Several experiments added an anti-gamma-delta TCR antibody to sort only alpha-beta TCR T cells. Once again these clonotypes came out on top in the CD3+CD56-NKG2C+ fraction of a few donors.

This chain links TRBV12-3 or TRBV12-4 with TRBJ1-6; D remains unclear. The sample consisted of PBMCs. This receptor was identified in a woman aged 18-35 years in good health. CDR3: CASSGDINSPLHF. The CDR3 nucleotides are TGTGCCAGCAGTGGGGATATTAATTCACCCCTCCACTTT.